The entry below gives a single TCR beta chain sequence along with its context. Germline loops: CDR1 SGDLS, CDR2 YYNGEE. V was pared by 0 bases and J by 0 bases, with 9 bases between. The CDR3 runs to 15 residues. This sample was included in a study of blood T cell repertoires in COVID-19. On the study more broadly: Sources were T cells, B-cell-depleted T cells, or PBMCs; the material itself was cDNA or gDNA.

Clones were read by immunoSEQ multiplex PCR, and TCRdb kept only the in-frame ones, dropping some. The sample shows tens of thousands of clones, about 85% of them seen only once. The receptor was isolated from a human donor in a cohort sampled during active COVID-19. Sequenced input: peripheral blood. The chain is built from TRBV9 and TRBJ1-1; maybe TRBD1 (6 bases). The CDR3 loop is CASSVGAGVNTEAFF. As DNA, the CDR3 is TGTGCCAGCAGCGTAGGGGCAGGGGTGAACACTGAAGCTTTCTTT. The full variable domain, completed using reference TRBV9 and TRBJ1-1, is DSGVTQTPKHLITATGQRVTLRCSPRSGDLSVYWYQQSLDQGLQFLIQYYNGEERAKGNILERFSAQQFPDLHSELNLSSLELGDSALYFCASSVGAGVNTEAFFGQGTRLTVV.